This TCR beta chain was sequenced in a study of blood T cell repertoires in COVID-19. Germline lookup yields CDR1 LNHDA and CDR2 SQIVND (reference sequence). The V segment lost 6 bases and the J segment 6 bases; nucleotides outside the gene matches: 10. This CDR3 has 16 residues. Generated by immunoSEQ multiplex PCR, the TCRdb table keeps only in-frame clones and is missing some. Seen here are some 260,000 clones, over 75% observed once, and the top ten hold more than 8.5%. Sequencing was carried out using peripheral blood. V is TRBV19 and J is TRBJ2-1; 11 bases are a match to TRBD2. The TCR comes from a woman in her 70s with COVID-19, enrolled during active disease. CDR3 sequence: CASRALGLAGINEQFF. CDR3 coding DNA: TGTGCCAGTAGGGCACTAGGACTAGCGGGTATCAATGAGCAGTTCTTC.